Each of the 15 T cell receptor beta chains below was sequenced from the same sample in a study of blood T cell repertoires in COVID-19. TCRdb keeps only in-frame clones here, not all; method: immunoSEQ multiplex PCR. The table records hundreds of thousands of clones, 86% of them present only once. Sequenced material: peripheral blood. The source of these receptors is a woman aged 55-75 years with COVID-19, enrolled during active disease.

V usage is TRBV19 and J usage is TRBJ2-7; possible D gene TRBD1, 6 bases. V lost 3 bases, J lost 0 bases, and 9 bases lay in between. The CDR3 has 14 residues. Germline CDR1 and CDR2: LNHDA and SQIVND (reference sequence). The CDR3 protein is CASSMGRGSYEQYF. The CDR3 nucleotides read TGTGCCAGTAGTATGGGCAGGGGCTCCTACGAGCAGTACTTC.

The chain couples TRBV11-2 to TRBJ2-7, with TRBD2 matching 13 bases. The junction had 5 bases not matched to a gene; V was cut back by 6 bases and J by 0 bases. The CDR3 is 16 amino acids. The germline CDR1 and CDR2 sequences are SGHAT and FQNNGV. The CDR3 DNA follows: TGTGCCAGCAGGCCTCGACTAGCGGGGGGCTCCTACGAGCAGTACTTC. This codes for CASRPRLAGGSYEQYF.

CDR3 in DNA: TGTGCCAGCAGTCCTAAACACGGGGTCTACGAGCAGTACTTC. It yields the protein CASSPKHGVYEQYF. V is TRBV27 and J is TRBJ2-7; D may be TRBD2 (5 bases). The CDR3 spans 14 residues. The V gene's germline CDR1 is MNHEY and CDR2 SMNVEV (reference sequence). Trimming took off 5 bases at V and 3 bases at J, with 14 bases between the two ends.

The chain recombines TRBV4-1 with TRBJ1-1; D is undetermined. V was shortened by 0 bases and J by 0 bases, with 11 bases between the two germline ends. This CDR3 contains 16 residues. Looked up from germline, CDR1 is MGHRA and CDR2 is YSYEKL. For the CDR3, the DNA is TGCGCCAGCAGCCAAGATCTAAACAGAATGAACACTGAAGCTTTCTTT. Amino acid sequence: CASSQDLNRMNTEAFF.

V and J are TRBV3-1 (or the pseudogene TRBV3-2) and TRBJ2-2; tentative D call: TRBD2 (6 bases). The CDR3 consists of 15 residues. V was cut by 5 bases and J by 4 bases, with 14 bases left in between. Per germline, CDR1 LGHDT and CDR2 YNNKEL (reference sequence). This chain's CDR3 is CASSARELGTGELFF. In nucleotides, the CDR3 is TGTGCCAGCAGCGCCCGGGAGTTGGGCACCGGGGAGCTGTTTTTT.

The chain is built from TRBV19 and TRBJ2-7, with 7 bases lining up with TRBD2. The CDR3 covers 13 residues. Unmatched junction bases numbered 4, after V lost 4 bases and J lost 4 bases. Germline lookup yields CDR1 LNHDA and CDR2 SQIVND (reference sequence). The CDR3 region is CASSKTSEYEQYF. The CDR3 DNA follows: TGTGCCAGTAGTAAAACTAGCGAATACGAGCAGTACTTC.

This clone was seen a single time. The chain carries TRBV6-2 or TRBV6-3 and TRBJ2-2; D is undetermined. The CDR3 contains 16 residues. CDR1 is MNHEY, CDR2 SVGEGT, per germline. Trimming pared 1 base from V and 1 base from J, leaving 10 bases between. The CDR3 spells CASSYYNYRNTGELFF. In DNA, the CDR3 is TGTGCCAGCAGTTACTATAACTACCGGAACACCGGGGAGCTGTTTTTT.

The genes are TRBV11-2 and TRBJ1-1; 10 nucleotides line up with TRBD1. J was trimmed by 11 bases and V by 5 bases; bases with no gene match: 8. The germline CDR1 and CDR2 sequences are SGHAT and FQNNGV. This CDR3 has 13 amino acids. CDR3 loop: CASSPTGTGAAFF. As DNA, the CDR3 is TGTGCCAGCAGCCCCACCGGGACAGGGGCTGCTTTCTTT. The whole variable domain, remainder taken from reference TRBV11-2 and TRBJ1-1, is EAGVAQSPRYKIIEKRQSVAFWCNPISGHATLYWYQQILGQGPKLLIQFQNNGVVDDSQLPKDRFSAERLKGVDSTLKIQPAKLEDSAVYLCASSPTGTGAAFFGQGTRLTVV.

The rearrangement joins TRBV12-3 or TRBV12-4 to TRBJ1-2, with 8 bases aligning to TRBD1. The CDR3 sequence is 13 residues long. Trimming at V came to 8 bases and at J to 4 bases, leaving 6 bases not matched to a gene. The CDR3 nucleotides are TGTGCCAGCGGGACCAGGGGGCCCTATGGCTACACCTTC. Its translation is CASGTRGPYGYTF.

The genes are TRBV7-9 and TRBJ2-7; TRBD1 agrees at 9 bases. Germline values: CDR1 SEHNR, CDR2 FQNEAQ (reference sequence). The CDR3 length is 15 residues. The junction had 6 bases not matched to a gene; V was cut back by 4 bases and J by 2 bases. CDR3 DNA: TGTGCCAGCAGCTCCGAACAGGGGGCCGCCTACGAGCAGTACTTC. Protein product: CASSSEQGAAYEQYF.

This chain links TRBV4-1 with TRBJ2-3; tentatively, D is TRBD2 (6 bases). Germline CDR1 reads MGHRA; CDR2 reads YSYEKL. The V and J ends lost 7 bases and 1 base respectively, with 18 bases between them. CDR3 length: 16 amino acids. In DNA form, the CDR3 reads TGCGCCAGCAAACCATTTGGGACTGGCGGCACAGATACGCAGTATTTT. It yields the protein CASKPFGTGGTDTQYF.

V gene TRBV28 combines with J gene TRBJ1-2, with D unresolved. Germline CDR1 and CDR2: MDHEN and SYDVKM. CDR3 size: 12 residues. V lost 3 bases to trimming and J lost 2 bases, with 4 bases between them. CDR3 in DNA: TGTGCCAGCAGTTTCCAGAACTATGGCTACACCTTC. Its translation: CASSFQNYGYTF.

The chain combines TRBV24-1 with TRBJ2-3; TRBD2 is a possible D gene (5 bases). The CDR3 covers 15 residues. CDR1 and CDR2 (germline): KGHDR, SFDVKD. Trimming cost V 3 bases and J 8 bases, with 17 bases left between them. CDR3 coding DNA: TGTGCCACCAGTGATGCGGAGGATTTCGGCCCTACGCAGTATTTT. This encodes CATSDAEDFGPTQYF.

V usage is TRBV9 and J usage is TRBJ1-2; D uncertain. CDR1 is SGDLS, CDR2 YYNGEE, per germline. The CDR3 runs 15 residues. With 4 bases removed from V and 0 bases from J, the gap between germline ends came to 13 bases. CDR3 amino acids: CASSTNRDTNYGYTF. The CDR3 DNA reads as TGTGCCAGCAGCACCAACCGGGATACTAACTATGGCTACACCTTC. Full variable domain (rest looked up from reference TRBV9 and TRBJ1-2): DSGVTQTPKHLITATGQRVTLRCSPRSGDLSVYWYQQSLDQGLQFLIQYYNGEERAKGNILERFSAQQFPDLHSELNLSSLELGDSALYFCASSTNRDTNYGYTFGSGTRLTVV.

The CDR3 sequence is CASSSNPQETQYF. The CDR3 DNA sequence: TGTGCCAGCAGCAGTAACCCTCAAGAGACCCAGTACTTC. The gene calls are TRBV12-3 or TRBV12-4 and TRBJ2-5, with D hard to call. The V gene lost 6 bases and the J gene lost 2 bases, with 10 bases spanning the gap. The length of the CDR3 is 13 residues.